What follows is one T cell receptor beta chain and its context. This CDR3 comprises 16 residues. Looked up from germline, CDR1 is SGHTA and CDR2 is FQGTGA. Deletions cut 2 bases from V and 2 bases from J, with 14 bases between. The entry originates in a study of cytomegalovirus exposure and HLA in healthy donors. Study-wide context: Among the 400 or so donors who were genotyped, approximately 76% fell in the genetic ancestry cluster that is associated with self-reported Caucasian donors.

The study ran its PCR with 60 Vbeta and 13 Jbeta primers. Repertoires were generated with immunoSEQ multiplex PCR, while TCRdb's copy carries only in-frame clones and drops some. The table has roughly 150,000 clones, approximately 80% seen once; the top ten hold approximately 15%. The chain uses TRBV7-3 and TRBJ2-3, with a possible D match to TRBD2 (5 bases). Sequencing was done on a sample of PBMCs. The source is a woman in her thirties or forties in good health and CMV-seronegative. The CDR3 spells CASSLFGNTATDTQYF. The CDR3 DNA is TGTGCCAGCAGCTTATTCGGGAATACAGCCACAGATACGCAGTATTTT.